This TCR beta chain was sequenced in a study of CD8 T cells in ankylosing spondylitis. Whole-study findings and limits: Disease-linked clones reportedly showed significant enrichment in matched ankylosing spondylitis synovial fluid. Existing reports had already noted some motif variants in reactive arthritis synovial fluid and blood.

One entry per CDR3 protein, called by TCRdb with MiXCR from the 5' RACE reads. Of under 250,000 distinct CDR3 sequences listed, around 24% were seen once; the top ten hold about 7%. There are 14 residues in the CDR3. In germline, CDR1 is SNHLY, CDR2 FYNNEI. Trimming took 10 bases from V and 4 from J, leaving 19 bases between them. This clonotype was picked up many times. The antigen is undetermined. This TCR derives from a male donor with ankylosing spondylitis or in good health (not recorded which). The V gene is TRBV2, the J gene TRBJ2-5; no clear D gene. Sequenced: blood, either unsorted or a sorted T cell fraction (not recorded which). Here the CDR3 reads CATLHRRSVETQYF. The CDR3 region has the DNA TGTGCCACCCTCCACCGGCGGTCCGTAGAGACCCAGTACTTC. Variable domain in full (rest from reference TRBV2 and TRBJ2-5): EPEVTQTPSHQVTQMGQEVILRCVPISNHLYFYWYRQILGQKVEFLVSFYNNEISEKSEIFDDQFSVERPDGSNFTLKIRSTKLEDSAMYFCATLHRRSVETQYFGPGTRLLVL.